A selection of T cell receptor beta chains follows, all from one sample in a study of blood T cell repertoires in COVID-19. Profiling relied on immunoSEQ multiplex PCR, and the TCRdb table lists in-frame clones only, not all of them. The sample contains some 170,000 clones, 87% of which appear only once. The sequenced sample was PBMCs or T cells enriched from blood (not recorded which). The receptor set was obtained from a human donor with acute COVID-19. The donor label of this sample is uncertain. Each CDR3 is given with its conserved first and last residue. A D gene is named only where the DNA matches it firmly. Clone size is shown for a subset of rows, as once, few, many or a class of expanded clone.

D gene	clone size	V gene	J gene	CDR3 DNA	CDR3 protein
TRBD2	.	TRBV12-5	TRBJ2-1	TGTGCTAGTGGTTCGGGGGCGGGGGGCTCCTACAATGAGCAGTTCTTC	CASGSGAGGSYNEQFF
TRBD1	.	TRBV9	TRBJ1-3	TGTGCCAGCAGCCCCCGATCCGGGACAGGGGGCCGAAACACCATATATTTT	CASSPRSGTGGRNTIYF
.	.	TRBV20-1	TRBJ2-1	TGCAGTGCGGGCGTAGCGGAGGAGCAGTTCTTC	CSAGVAEEQFF
.	.	TRBV7-6	TRBJ1-3	TGTGCCAGCGGGATGGCGGGGAAGCCTTCTGGAAACACCATATATTTT	CASGMAGKPSGNTIYF
.	once	TRBV10-2	TRBJ1-1	TGCGCCAGCAGTGAGGGGGGCGCGCGAACTGAAGCTTTCTTT	CASSEGGARTEAFF
.	.	TRBV11-2	TRBJ1-4	TGTGCCAGCAGCGCGCTCAGGGGTGGCGTTAATGAAAAACTGTTTTTT	CASSALRGGVNEKLFF
.	.	TRBV21-1	TRBJ1-1	TGTGCCAGCATTCAGGGGGCTTCCATCACTGAAGCTTTCTTT	CASIQGASITEAFF
TRBD1	.	TRBV18	TRBJ2-1	TGTGCCAGCTCACCACAAGGGGGCGCGGAGGATGAGCAGTTCTTC	CASSPQGGAEDEQFF
TRBD1	.	TRBV27	TRBJ1-6	TGTGCCAGCAGTGCGCGACAGGGGGTTAATTCACCCCTCCACTTT	CASSARQGVNSPLHF
TRBD2	.	TRBV7-2	TRBJ2-7	TGTGCCAGCAGCTCTCGACTAGCGGGGGGGCGCGAGCAGTACTTC	CASSSRLAGGREQYF
.	.	TRBV11-3	TRBJ2-7	TGTGCCAGCAGAGGGACAACAACCTACGAGCAGTACTTC	CASRGTTTYEQYF
TRBD1	.	TRBV11-2	TRBJ1-2	TGTGCCAGCCTTTCGGTGGGACAGGGTTACTATGGCTACACCTTC	CASLSVGQGYYGYTF
TRBD2	.	TRBV18	TRBJ2-5	TGTGCCAGCTCACCCCAAAGCGGGGGGGAGGAGACCCAGTACTTC	CASSPQSGGEETQYF
TRBD1	few	TRBV5-5	TRBJ2-7	TGTGCCAGCAGCTTCACGGCAGGGGGACCCTACGAGCAGTACTTC	CASSFTAGGPYEQYF
TRBD2	.	TRBV5-6	TRBJ2-3	TGTGCCAGCAGCCAAGGGAAGCGGGGGCCCACAGATACGCAGTATTTT	CASSQGKRGPTDTQYF
.	.	TRBV2	TRBJ1-1	TGTGCCAGCAGGCCACAGGGTGACACTGAAGCTTTCTTT	CASRPQGDTEAFF
.	.	TRBV7-9	TRBJ2-1	TGTGCCAGCAGCTTTTCGGGGGGCGTCGGCAATGAGCAGTTCTTC	CASSFSGGVGNEQFF
TRBD1	once	TRBV25-1	TRBJ1-4	TGTGCCAGCAGTGGACAGGGAGCTGTTGAAAAACTGTTTTTT	CASSGQGAVEKLFF
TRBD1	once	TRBV25-1	TRBJ2-7	TGTGCCAGCAGGGCAGGGGGCCCTCCTTACGAGCAGTACTTC	CASRAGGPPYEQYF
.	.	TRBV30	TRBJ1-1	TGTGCCTGGAGGGACAGCTCGACTGAAGCTTTCTTT	CAWRDSSTEAFF
TRBD1	.	TRBV3-1/TRBV3-2	TRBJ2-7	TGTGCCAGCAGCCCGGGACAGGCCCCCTACGAGCAGTACTTC	CASSPGQAPYEQYF
TRBD1	.	TRBV6-5	TRBJ2-7	TGTGCCAGCAGGGAGGGACAGGGCCTCTCCTACGAGCAGTACTTC	CASREGQGLSYEQYF
TRBD1	.	TRBV24-1	TRBJ2-4	TGTGCCACCAGTGATCCGGACAGGTCAAACATTCAGTACTTC	CATSDPDRSNIQYF
TRBD2	few	TRBV24-1	TRBJ2-1	TGTGCCACCAGTGACAAAGGGACTAGTAGCGATGAGCAGTTCTTC	CATSDKGTSSDEQFF
.	once	TRBV7-9	TRBJ1-3	TGTGCCAGCAGCTTAGAGCTTTCCTCTGGAAACACCATATATTTT	CASSLELSSGNTIYF